The 27 T cell receptor beta chains below come from one sample, sequenced in a study of blood T cell repertoires in COVID-19. The table came from immunoSEQ multiplex PCR; TCRdb's copy has only in-frame clones and leaves some out. The profile shows around 60,000 clones, about 87% of them singletons. Sequencing was performed on peripheral blood. The receptors shown here come from a human donor with active COVID-19. The donor label of this sample is uncertain.

The chain has TRBV28 and TRBJ2-3; D is possibly TRBD1 (6 bases). V was trimmed by 7 bases and J by 2 bases, leaving 13 bases between them. The V gene's germline CDR1 is MDHEN and CDR2 SYDVKM. This CDR3 is 14 amino acids long. CDR3 sequence (DNA): TGTGCCAGCATGACAGGCTCCTTCACAGATACGCAGTATTTT. Its protein is CASMTGSFTDTQYF.

V is TRBV4-1 and J is TRBJ2-2; TRBD1 is a possible D gene (5 bases). The germline gives CDR1 MGHRA, CDR2 YSYEKL. V was cut by 5 bases and J by 3 bases, with 13 bases left in between. The CDR3 runs 15 residues. CDR3 nucleotide sequence: TGCGCCAGCAGCAGAGCAGGGTCGCACACCGGGGAGCTGTTTTTT. This encodes CASSRAGSHTGELFF.

The chain joins TRBV6-6 to TRBJ2-4, with TRBD2 as a possible D gene (5 bases). From germline, CDR1 is MNHNY and CDR2 SVGAGI (reference sequence). V lost 6 bases, J lost 6 bases, and 9 bases lay in between. The CDR3 is 12 residues long. The chain's CDR3 is CASRPGGNIQYF. As DNA, the CDR3 is TGTGCCAGCAGACCAGGAGGAAACATTCAGTACTTC.

The chain combines TRBV7-3 with TRBJ2-7, with D possibly TRBD2 on 5 matching bases. The CDR3 extends over 13 amino acids. V was shortened by 5 bases and J by 2 bases, with 10 bases between the two germline ends. From germline, CDR1 is SGHTA and CDR2 FQGTGA. The CDR3 sequence is CASSAPGTYEQYF. The DNA for the CDR3 is TGTGCCAGCAGCGCCCCCGGGACCTACGAGCAGTACTTC.

This clone was seen only a few times. This chain joins TRBV18 and TRBJ2-2, with D uncertain. V shed 4 bases and J shed 3 bases, with 12 bases lying between them. Looked up from germline, CDR1 is KGHSH and CDR2 is LQKENI. This CDR3 is 15 amino acids long. The CDR3 DNA reads TGTGCCAGCTCACTCTCTGGGCCGGACACCGGGGAGCTGTTTTTT. This codes for CASSLSGPDTGELFF.

This clone appeared once. This rearrangement joins TRBV2 to TRBJ2-2, with no clear D. Germline CDR1 is SNHLY and CDR2 is FYNNEI. V lost 2 bases to trimming and J lost 5 bases, with 12 bases between them. The CDR3 runs to 15 residues. The CDR3 DNA reads TGTGCCAGCAGTGAAAAAGATAGCCAGACCGGGGAGCTGTTTTTT. Translated, it gives CASSEKDSQTGELFF.

V is TRBV19 and J is TRBJ2-2; perhaps TRBD1 as D (6 bases). The CDR3 has 14 residues. The V gene lost 9 bases and the J gene lost 3 bases, with 14 bases spanning the gap. The V gene's germline CDR1 is LNHDA and CDR2 SQIVND (reference sequence). The CDR3 DNA follows: TGTGCCAGCAAAGGACAGAGCTACACCGGGGAGCTGTTTTTT. It specifies CASKGQSYTGELFF.

J is TRBJ2-5 and V is TRBV3-1 (or the pseudogene TRBV3-2); 15 bases are a match to TRBD2. Losses at the gene ends were 3 bases for V and 2 bases for J; bases not matched to a gene: 7. The CDR3 totals 18 residues. Looked up from germline, CDR1 is LGHDT and CDR2 is YNNKEL (reference sequence). The CDR3 nucleotides are TGTGCCAGCAGCCACCTGGGGGGACTAGCGGGGGGTCAAGAGACCCAGTACTTC. Its protein is CASSHLGGLAGGQETQYF.

The CDR3 sequence: CASSLSGGVNSPLHF. The CDR3, as DNA: TGTGCCAGCAGTTTATCAGGAGGGGTGAATTCACCCCTCCACTTT. The chain links TRBV28 to TRBJ1-6, with D possibly TRBD1 on 5 matching bases. Between the trimmed V and J ends, which lost 1 base and 7 bases, there was a span of 11 bases. Germline-derived CDR1 and CDR2 are MDHEN and SYDVKM. The CDR3 runs to 15 residues. Using reference TRBV28 and TRBJ1-6 for the parts outside the CDR3, the full variable domain is DVKVTQSSRYLVKRTGEKVFLECVQDMDHENMFWYRQDPGLGLRLIYFSYDVKMKEKGDIPEGYSVSREKKERFSLILESASTNQTSMYLCASSLSGGVNSPLHFGNGTRLTVT.

V and J are TRBV15 and TRBJ2-1; 11 bases are a match to TRBD2. CDR3 length: 15 amino acids. J gave up 7 bases and V 5 bases, and 7 bases lay outside the gene matches. The V gene's germline CDR1 is LNHNV and CDR2 YYDKDF (reference sequence). CDR3 in amino acids: CATSFRLAGKNEQFF. CDR3 bases: TGTGCCACCAGCTTTCGACTAGCGGGAAAGAATGAGCAGTTCTTC.

This clone was seen just once. The J gene is TRBJ2-5, the V gene TRBV19, with a tentative D call TRBD1 (6 bases). The ends were cut back, 5 bases at V and 9 bases at J, with 25 bases in the middle. The CDR3 spans 16 residues. CDR1 is LNHDA and CDR2 is SQIVND in the germline V gene (reference sequence). CDR3 nucleotide sequence: TGTGCCAGTAGTGATCCAGGGGCCTTAACACCTTTGGCCCAGTACTTC. This gives the protein CASSDPGALTPLAQYF.

The CDR3 loop reads CASTPLQGPPYEQYF. Written as DNA, the CDR3 is TGTGCCAGCACTCCGTTACAGGGTCCCCCTTACGAGCAGTACTTC. The chain is built from TRBV27 and TRBJ2-7; maybe TRBD1 (6 bases). V shed 7 bases and J shed 4 bases, with 20 bases lying between them. Germline V gives CDR1 MNHEY, CDR2 SMNVEV (reference sequence). This CDR3 spans 15 amino acids.

V and J are TRBV27 and TRBJ2-7, with TRBD1 matching 12 bases. Germline CDR1 and CDR2: MNHEY and SMNVEV (reference sequence). The CDR3 has 16 amino acids. With 3 bases clipped from V and 7 bases from J, the junction kept 10 bases outside the gene matches. The CDR3 region has the DNA TGTGCCAGCAGTTTGGTGGGTGGGACAGGGGGCTGGGAGCAGTACTTC. Translated: CASSLVGGTGGWEQYF.

The V call is TRBV18, the J call TRBJ2-1; the D gene is possibly TRBD1 (6 bases). The CDR3 consists of 12 residues. The V and J ends lost 2 bases and 7 bases respectively, with 6 bases between them. Germline V gene data show CDR1 as KGHSH and CDR2 as LQKENI. The CDR3 is CASSPGTNEQFF. The CDR3 DNA is TGTGCCAGCTCACCAGGGACAAATGAGCAGTTCTTC.

Here the CDR3 reads CATFEERYSYYGYTF. DNA for the CDR3: TGCGCCACCTTCGAAGAGCGGTACTCCTACTATGGCTACACCTTC. The rearrangement joins TRBV10-1 to TRBJ1-2, with D unresolved. The length of the CDR3 is 15 residues. CDR1 is WNHNN and CDR2 is SYGVQD in the germline V gene (reference sequence). V was shortened by 10 bases and J by 3 bases, with 21 bases between the two germline ends.

This chain uses TRBV5-1 with TRBJ2-5; 9 nucleotides match TRBD2. The germline V gene encodes CDR1 SGHRS and CDR2 YFSETQ. The CDR3 is 14 residues long. Germline trimming cut 4 bases from V and 2 bases from J; bases unmatched to any gene: 3. The CDR3 DNA reads TGCGCCAGCAGCCGGACTAGCGAACAAGAGACCCAGTACTTC. Amino acids: CASSRTSEQETQYF.

The chain recombines TRBV27 with TRBJ2-2; 7 bases fit TRBD2. V was clipped by 5 bases and J by 4 bases; unmatched bases: 13. There are 17 residues in the CDR3. Germline loops: CDR1 MNHEY, CDR2 SMNVEV (reference sequence). The CDR3: CASSPRPSGVGTGELFF. DNA of the CDR3: TGTGCCAGCAGTCCCCGCCCTAGCGGAGTGGGCACCGGGGAGCTGTTTTTT.

The CDR3 loop is CASTEGQGAPGGYTF. The DNA for the CDR3 is TGTGCCAGCACCGAAGGGCAGGGGGCGCCGGGGGGCTACACCTTC. The chain has TRBV6-6 and TRBJ1-2, with 8 bases aligning to TRBD1. The germline V gene encodes CDR1 MNHNY and CDR2 SVGAGI (reference sequence). CDR3 length: 15 amino acids. V shed 7 bases, J shed 8 bases, and the junction held 15 bases outside the gene matches.

The chain links TRBV29-1 to TRBJ1-1; no firm D call. Trimming pared 4 bases from V and 7 bases from J, leaving 13 bases between. The length of the CDR3 is 12 residues. Per the germline V gene, CDR1 is SQVTM and CDR2 is ANQGSEA. Written as DNA, the CDR3 is TGCAGCGTTGTCGGGAGCCTTTTTGAAGCTTTCTTT. Protein product: CSVVGSLFEAFF.

The rearrangement joins TRBV2 to TRBJ1-4; D remains unclear. This CDR3 contains 15 residues. The germline gives CDR1 SNHLY, CDR2 FYNNEI. Trimming shortened V by 8 bases and J by 0 bases, and 13 bases separated the two germline ends. The CDR3 nucleotides read TGTGCCAGCCGTCAAGACACATCAACTAATGAAAAACTGTTTTTT. Protein product: CASRQDTSTNEKLFF.

This chain joins TRBV6-5 and TRBJ1-5; 9 bases fit TRBD1. V gave up 7 bases and J gave up 0 bases; unmatched junction bases: 1. Germline CDR1 and CDR2: MNHEY and SVGAGI. The length of the CDR3 is 14 residues. For the CDR3, the DNA is TGTGCCAGCAAACAGGGGGCTAGCAATCAGCCCCAGCATTTT. The encoded protein is CASKQGASNQPQHF.

The J gene is TRBJ2-7, the V gene TRBV27; tentatively, D is TRBD1 (5 bases). CDR3 size: 14 residues. V was clipped by 2 bases and J by 5 bases, with 13 bases between them. Germline loops: CDR1 MNHEY, CDR2 SMNVEV (reference sequence). Written as DNA, the CDR3 is TGTGCCAGCAGTTTAACTGGGGCCGTACACGAGCAGTACTTC. Protein: CASSLTGAVHEQYF.

The chain combines TRBV7-9 with TRBJ1-1, with 7 bases matching TRBD1. Germline assignment: CDR1 SEHNR and CDR2 FQNEAQ (reference sequence). The ends lost 5 bases at V and 4 bases at J; junction bases unmatched: 7. CDR3 length equals 14 residues. The CDR3 loop reads CASSTEGTATEAFF. The DNA for the CDR3 is TGTGCCAGCAGCACAGAAGGGACAGCCACTGAAGCTTTCTTT.

The chain joins TRBV6-5 to TRBJ1-2; 8 bases align to TRBD1. V dropped 6 bases and J dropped 4; count of bases not matched to a gene: 4. The CDR3 consists of 13 residues. Germline V gene sequence: CDR1 MNHEY, CDR2 SVGAGI. The CDR3 region is CASSQDRVYGYTF. In DNA, the CDR3 is TGTGCCAGCAGCCAGGACAGGGTCTATGGCTACACCTTC.

The chain recombines TRBV9 with TRBJ2-1; the D gene is possibly TRBD2 (6 bases). V was pared by 0 bases and J by 8 bases, with 15 bases between. This CDR3 has 15 residues. Germline V gene data show CDR1 as SGDLS and CDR2 as YYNGEE. The CDR3 reads CASSVAVADVDEQFF. CDR3 nucleotide sequence: TGTGCCAGCAGCGTAGCGGTAGCGGATGTTGATGAGCAGTTCTTC.

This clone has just one count. The chain links TRBV2 to TRBJ2-7; 10 nucleotides line up with TRBD1. Germline trimming cut 4 bases from V and 4 bases from J; bases unmatched to any gene: 4. This CDR3 has 14 residues. The germline CDR1 and CDR2 sequences are SNHLY and FYNNEI. CDR3 nucleotide sequence: TGTGCCAGCAGTGGACAGGGGGCGGCATACGAGCAGTACTTC. It is translated as CASSGQGAAYEQYF.

The V call is TRBV7-9, the J call TRBJ2-2, with TRBD2 as a possible D gene (6 bases). The V gene lost 6 bases and the J gene lost 2 bases, with 10 bases spanning the gap. Germline V gene data show CDR1 as SEHNR and CDR2 as FQNEAQ (reference sequence). CDR3 size: 14 residues. CDR3 protein: CASRSGLNTGELFF. CDR3 bases: TGTGCCAGCAGATCGGGACTTAACACCGGGGAGCTGTTTTTT.